This T cell receptor (beta chain) was found in a study of cytomegalovirus exposure and HLA in healthy donors. Study overall: Of the donors genotyped, 398 in all, about 82% fell in the Caucasian-associated ancestry cluster.

With regard to this clone: Its antigen is not known.

Germline lookup yields CDR1 LGHNA and CDR2 YNFKEQ. The V gene end was trimmed by 0 bases and the J gene end by 5 bases; junction bases not matched to a gene: 7. The CDR3 extends over 16 amino acids. The PCR used 60 Vbeta and 13 Jbeta primers. Sequenced by immunoSEQ multiplex PCR; TCRdb stores in-frame clones only, minus some. The sample records approximately 90,000 clones, 76% being singletons. General study points: The records held CMV serostatus as the only immune exposure information. Analyses of presence/absence relied on an assumption of roughly uniform sequencing depth across donors. It was reported that the classifier diagnosed cytomegalovirus status with high specificity and sensitivity in both the original and validation cohorts.

This chain uses TRBV4-2 with TRBJ1-5; 7 nucleotides align to TRBD1. This clonotype originated in a man aged 35 to 55 in good health and CMV-seronegative. Sequenced sample: PBMCs. The CDR3 DNA sequence: TGTGCCAGCAGCCAAGATCAAGGGGGCGCGGATCAGCCCCAGCATTTT. It specifies CASSQDQGGADQPQHF.